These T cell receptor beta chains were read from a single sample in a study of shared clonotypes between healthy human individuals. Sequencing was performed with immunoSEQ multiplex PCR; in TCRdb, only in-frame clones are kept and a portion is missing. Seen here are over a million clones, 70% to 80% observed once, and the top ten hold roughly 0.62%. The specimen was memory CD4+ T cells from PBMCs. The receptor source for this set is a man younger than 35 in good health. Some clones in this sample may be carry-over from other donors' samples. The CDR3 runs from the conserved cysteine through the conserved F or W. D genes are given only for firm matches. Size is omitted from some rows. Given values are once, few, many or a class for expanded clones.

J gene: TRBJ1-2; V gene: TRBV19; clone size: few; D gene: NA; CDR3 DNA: TGTGCCAGTAGGGATTACCTTCTTTACACCTTC; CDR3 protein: CASRDYLLYTF
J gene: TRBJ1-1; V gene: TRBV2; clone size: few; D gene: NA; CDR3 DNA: TGTGCCAGCAGTGGGGAGGGGCACACTGAAGCTTTCTTT; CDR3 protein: CASSGEGHTEAFF
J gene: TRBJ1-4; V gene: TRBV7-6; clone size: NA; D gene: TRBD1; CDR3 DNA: TGTGCCAGCAGCAGGGACAGAAGGAAACTGTTTTTT; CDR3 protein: CASSRDRRKLFF
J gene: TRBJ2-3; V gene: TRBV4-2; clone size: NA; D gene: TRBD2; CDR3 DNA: TGTGCCAGCAGCCAAGAGTCTAGCGGGAGCCAGACAGATACGCAGTATTTT; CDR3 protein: CASSQESSGSQTDTQYF
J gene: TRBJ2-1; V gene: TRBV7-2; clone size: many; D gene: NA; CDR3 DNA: TGTGCCAGCAGCACCTCCCAGGACGTCAATGAGCAGTTCTTC; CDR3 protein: CASSTSQDVNEQFF
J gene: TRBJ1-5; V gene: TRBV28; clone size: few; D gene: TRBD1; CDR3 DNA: TGTGCCAGCAGTTGGGAACAGGGGGCTAATCAGCCCCAGCATTTT; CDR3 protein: CASSWEQGANQPQHF
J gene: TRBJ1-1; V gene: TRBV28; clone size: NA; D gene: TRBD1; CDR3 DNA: TGTGCCAGCAGCGATACAGGGGGCTTGGCTGAAGCTTTCTTT; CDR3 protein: CASSDTGGLAEAFF
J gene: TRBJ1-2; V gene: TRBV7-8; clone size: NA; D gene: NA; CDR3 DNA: TGTGCCAGCAGCTTACCCGTGCGGGGCTATGGCTACACCTTC; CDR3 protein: CASSLPVRGYGYTF
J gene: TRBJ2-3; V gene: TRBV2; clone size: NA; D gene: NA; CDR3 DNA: TGTGCCAGCAGTGAGGGTGGTACGCAGTATTTT; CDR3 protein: CASSEGGTQYF
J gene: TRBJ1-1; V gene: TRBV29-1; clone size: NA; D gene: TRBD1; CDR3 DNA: TGCAGCGTGGGGACAGGGTTCGTTTACACTGAAGCTTTCTTT; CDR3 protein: CSVGTGFVYTEAFF
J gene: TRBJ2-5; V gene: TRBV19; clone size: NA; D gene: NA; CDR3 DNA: TGTGCCAGTAGTTTAGGGCTAGGCCAAGAGACCCAGTACTTC; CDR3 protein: CASSLGLGQETQYF
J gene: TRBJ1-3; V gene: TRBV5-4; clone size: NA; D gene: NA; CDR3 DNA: TGTGCCAGCAGCTTGGCAGGGGCCGGAAACACCATATATTTT; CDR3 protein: CASSLAGAGNTIYF
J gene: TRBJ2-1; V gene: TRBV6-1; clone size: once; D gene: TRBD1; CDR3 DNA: TGTGCCAGCAAGACAGGGCCCTACAATGAGCAGTTCTTC; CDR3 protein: CASKTGPYNEQFF
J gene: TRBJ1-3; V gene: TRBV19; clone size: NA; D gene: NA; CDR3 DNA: TGTGCCACTAGGAGGACAGCTGGAAACACCATATATTTT; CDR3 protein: CATRRTAGNTIYF
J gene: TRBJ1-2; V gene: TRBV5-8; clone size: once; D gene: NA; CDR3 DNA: TGTGCCAGCAGCTTGAACAGGGAAAGTGGCTACACCTTC; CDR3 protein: CASSLNRESGYTF
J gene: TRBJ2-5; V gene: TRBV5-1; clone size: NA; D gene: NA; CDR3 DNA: TGCGCCAGCAGCCCGGGATCCCCTGGGGAGACCCAGTACTTC; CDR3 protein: CASSPGSPGETQYF
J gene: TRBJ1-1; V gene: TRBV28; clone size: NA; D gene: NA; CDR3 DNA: TGTGCCAGCAGGGTCGAGATGAACACTGAAGCTTTCTTT; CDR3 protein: CASRVEMNTEAFF
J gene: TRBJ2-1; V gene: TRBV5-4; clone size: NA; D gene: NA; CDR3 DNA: TGTGCCAGCAGCTTGGATAGGGGGTCCTACAATGAGCAGTTCTTC; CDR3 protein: CASSLDRGSYNEQFF
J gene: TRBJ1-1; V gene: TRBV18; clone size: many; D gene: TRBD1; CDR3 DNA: TGTGCCAGCTCACCACCCGGGACAGGGCTGAACACTGAAGCTTTCTTT; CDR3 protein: CASSPPGTGLNTEAFF
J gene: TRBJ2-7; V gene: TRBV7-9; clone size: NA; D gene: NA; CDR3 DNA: TGTGCCAGCAGCCCAGGTACGAGAGACGAGCAGTACTTC; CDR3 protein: CASSPGTRDEQYF
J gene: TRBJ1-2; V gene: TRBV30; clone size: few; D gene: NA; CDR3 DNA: TGTGCCTGGAGTTCCGGGGGCTATGGCTACACCTTC; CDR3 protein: CAWSSGGYGYTF
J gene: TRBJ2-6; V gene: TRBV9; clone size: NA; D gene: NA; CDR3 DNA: TGTGCCAGCAGCGTAGCGGCAGGAACTTTGGGGGCCAACGTCCTGACTTTC; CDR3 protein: CASSVAAGTLGANVLTF
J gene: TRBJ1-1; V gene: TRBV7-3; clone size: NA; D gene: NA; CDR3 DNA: TGTGCCAGCAGCCCTCCAGGCGGGAACACTGAAGCTTTCTTT; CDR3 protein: CASSPPGGNTEAFF